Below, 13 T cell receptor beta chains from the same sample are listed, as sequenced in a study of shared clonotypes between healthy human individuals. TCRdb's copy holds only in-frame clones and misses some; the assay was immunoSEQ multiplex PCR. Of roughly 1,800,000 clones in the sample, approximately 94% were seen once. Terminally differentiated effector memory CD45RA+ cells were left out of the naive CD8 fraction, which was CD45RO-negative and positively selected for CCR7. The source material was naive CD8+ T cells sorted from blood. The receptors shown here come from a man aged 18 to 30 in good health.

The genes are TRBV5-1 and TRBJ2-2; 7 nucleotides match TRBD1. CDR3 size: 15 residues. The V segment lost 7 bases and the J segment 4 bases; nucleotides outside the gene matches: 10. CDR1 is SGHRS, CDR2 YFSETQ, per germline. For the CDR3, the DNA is TGCGCCAGCCGACCGACAGGGAGTGTCACCGGGGAGCTGTTTTTT. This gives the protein CASRPTGSVTGELFF.

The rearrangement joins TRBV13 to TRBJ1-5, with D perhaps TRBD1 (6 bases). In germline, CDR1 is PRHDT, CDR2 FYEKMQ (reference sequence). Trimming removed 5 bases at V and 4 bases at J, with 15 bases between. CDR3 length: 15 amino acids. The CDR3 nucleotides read TGTGCCAGCAGCGATAGTGAACAGGGAAATCAGCCCCAGCATTTT. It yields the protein CASSDSEQGNQPQHF.

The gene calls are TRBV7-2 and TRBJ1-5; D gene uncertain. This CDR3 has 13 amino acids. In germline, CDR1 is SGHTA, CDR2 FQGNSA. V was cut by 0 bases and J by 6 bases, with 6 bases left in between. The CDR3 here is CASSLASGQPQHF. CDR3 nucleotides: TGTGCCAGCAGCTTAGCGAGTGGTCAGCCCCAGCATTTT.

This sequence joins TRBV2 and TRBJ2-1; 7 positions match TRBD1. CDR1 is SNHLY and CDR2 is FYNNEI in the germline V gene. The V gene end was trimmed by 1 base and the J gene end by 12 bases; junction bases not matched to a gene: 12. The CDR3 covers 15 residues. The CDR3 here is CASSEDRGRGIGQFF. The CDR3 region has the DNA TGTGCCAGCAGTGAAGACAGGGGAAGGGGTATAGGGCAGTTCTTC.

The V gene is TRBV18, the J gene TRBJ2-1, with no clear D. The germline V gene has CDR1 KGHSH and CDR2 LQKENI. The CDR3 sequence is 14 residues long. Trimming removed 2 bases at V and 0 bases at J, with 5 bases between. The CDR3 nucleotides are TGTGCCAGCTCACCAGTGAGCTCCTACAATGAGCAGTTCTTC. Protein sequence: CASSPVSSYNEQFF. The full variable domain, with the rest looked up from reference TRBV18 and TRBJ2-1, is NAGVMQNPRHLVRRRGQEARLRCSPMKGHSHVYWYRQLPEEGLKFMVYLQKENIIDESGMPKERFSAEFPKEGPSILRIQQVVRGDSAAYFCASSPVSSYNEQFFGPGTRLTVL.

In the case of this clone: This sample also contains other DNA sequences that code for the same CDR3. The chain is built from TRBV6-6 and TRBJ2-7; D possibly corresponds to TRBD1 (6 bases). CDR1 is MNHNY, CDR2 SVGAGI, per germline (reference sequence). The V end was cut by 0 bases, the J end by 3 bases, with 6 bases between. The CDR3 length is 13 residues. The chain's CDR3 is CASSYSDSYEQYF. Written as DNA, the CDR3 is TGTGCCAGCAGTTACTCGGACAGCTACGAGCAGTACTTC.

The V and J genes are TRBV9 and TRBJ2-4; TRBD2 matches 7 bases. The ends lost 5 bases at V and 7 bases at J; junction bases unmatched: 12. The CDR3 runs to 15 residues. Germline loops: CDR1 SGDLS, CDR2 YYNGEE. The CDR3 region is CASSPSGGSGNIQYF. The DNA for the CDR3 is TGTGCCAGCAGTCCCTCTGGCGGGAGCGGGAACATTCAGTACTTC.

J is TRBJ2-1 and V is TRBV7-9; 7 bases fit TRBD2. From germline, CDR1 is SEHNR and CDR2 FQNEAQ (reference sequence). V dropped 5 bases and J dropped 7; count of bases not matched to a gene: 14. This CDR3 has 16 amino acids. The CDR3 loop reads CASSPSLAEWGNEQFF. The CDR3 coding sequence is TGTGCCAGCAGCCCTAGTCTAGCGGAATGGGGGAATGAGCAGTTCTTC.

The DNA of the CDR3 is TGTGCCAGCATACCGGCTAGCGACGATACCCAGTACTTC. As protein: CASIPASDDTQYF. The rearrangement joins TRBV7-9 to TRBJ2-5; tentatively, D is TRBD2 (6 bases). Looked up from germline, CDR1 is SEHNR and CDR2 is FQNEAQ (reference sequence). CDR3 length: 13 amino acids. The V and J ends lost 7 bases and 8 bases respectively, with 17 bases between them.

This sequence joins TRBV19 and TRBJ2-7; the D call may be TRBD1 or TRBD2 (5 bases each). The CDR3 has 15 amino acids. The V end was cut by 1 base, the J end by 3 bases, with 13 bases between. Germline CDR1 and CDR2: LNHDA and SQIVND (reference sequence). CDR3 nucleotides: TGTGCCAGTAGTATAGGCCGCAGGGAGTACTACGAGCAGTACTTC. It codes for CASSIGRREYYEQYF.

CDR3 region: CASTTGDPYNEQFF. In DNA form, the CDR3 reads TGTGCCAGCACGACAGGGGACCCCTACAATGAGCAGTTCTTC. The chain has TRBV7-9 and TRBJ2-1, with 8 bases that match TRBD1. The CDR3 runs 14 residues. Looked up from germline, CDR1 is SEHNR and CDR2 is FQNEAQ (reference sequence). The V segment lost 7 bases and the J segment 2 bases; nucleotides outside the gene matches: 4.

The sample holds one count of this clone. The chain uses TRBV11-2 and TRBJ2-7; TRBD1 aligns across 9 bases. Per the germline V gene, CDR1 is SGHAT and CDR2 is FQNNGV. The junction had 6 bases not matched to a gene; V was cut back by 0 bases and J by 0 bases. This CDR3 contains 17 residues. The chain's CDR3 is CASSLDHRGLLSYEQYF. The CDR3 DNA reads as TGTGCCAGCAGCTTAGATCACAGGGGGCTTCTCTCCTACGAGCAGTACTTC.

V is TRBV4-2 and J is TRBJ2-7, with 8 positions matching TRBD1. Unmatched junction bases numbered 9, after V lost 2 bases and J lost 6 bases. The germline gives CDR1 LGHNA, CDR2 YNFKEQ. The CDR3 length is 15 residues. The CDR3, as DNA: TGTGCCAGCAGCCAAAATGAGGGGACAGGACGCGAGCAGTACTTC. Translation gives CASSQNEGTGREQYF.